What follows are 5 T cell receptor beta chains derived from one specimen sequenced in a study of cytomegalovirus exposure and HLA in healthy donors. Primers: 60 Vbeta forward and 13 Jbeta reverse. Using immunoSEQ multiplex PCR, the repertoire was profiled, and TCRdb retains in-frame clones only, with some absent. The sample lists 90,000 to 120,000 clones, 65% to 80% seen once, with 3.5% to 5% in the top ten. The sequencing sample was made of PBMCs. The receptors originated from a male donor in good health and CMV-seronegative.

The V and J genes are TRBV4-1 and TRBJ2-1; 14 bases are a match to TRBD2. Per the germline V gene, CDR1 is MGHRA and CDR2 is YSYEKL. Unmatched junction bases numbered 7, after V lost 3 bases and J lost 0 bases. The CDR3 extends over 19 amino acids. The CDR3 sequence is CASSQRLAGGPGSYNEQFF. In DNA form, the CDR3 reads TGCGCCAGCAGCCAGCGACTAGCGGGAGGGCCGGGCTCCTACAATGAGCAGTTCTTC.

This rearrangement joins TRBV7-2 to TRBJ1-5; D unclear. V was cut by 6 bases and J by 4 bases, with 16 bases left in between. The V gene's germline CDR1 is SGHTA and CDR2 FQGNSA. There are 15 residues in the CDR3. The CDR3: CASRAGPAGNQPQHF. The CDR3 nucleotides are TGTGCCAGCAGAGCCGGTCCCGCGGGTAATCAGCCCCAGCATTTT. The variable domain in full, with the rest retrieved from reference TRBV7-2 and TRBJ1-5, is GAGVSQSPSNKVTEKGKDVELRCDPISGHTALYWYRQSLGQGLEFLIYFQGNSAPDKSGLPSDRFSAERTGGSVSTLTIQRTQQEDSAVYLCASRAGPAGNQPQHFGDGTRLSIL.

V and J are TRBV7-2 and TRBJ2-1; D is possibly TRBD1 (6 bases). Germline V gene data show CDR1 as SGHTA and CDR2 as FQGNSA. This CDR3 has 15 residues. V was clipped by 5 bases and J by 2 bases, with 13 bases between them. Here the CDR3 reads CASSVGQRTYNEQFF. The DNA for the CDR3 is TGTGCCAGCAGCGTGGGACAACGGACCTACAATGAGCAGTTCTTC.

The V and J genes are TRBV9 and TRBJ2-3, with D tentatively TRBD2 (6 bases). V lost 0 bases and J lost 6, with 23 bases in between. There are 18 residues in the CDR3. The germline V gene has CDR1 SGDLS and CDR2 YYNGEE. The CDR3 sequence is CASSVGVGTPPGADTQYF. CDR3 sequence (DNA): TGTGCCAGCAGCGTAGGTGTAGGGACTCCCCCCGGGGCGGATACGCAGTATTTT.

As regards this clone: The sample contains more than one DNA sequence encoding this CDR3. The chain uses TRBV29-1 and TRBJ2-7; no firm D call. Trimming shortened V by 4 bases and J by 0 bases, and 7 bases separated the two germline ends. The CDR3 extends over 12 amino acids. Germline values: CDR1 SQVTM, CDR2 ANQGSEA. The CDR3 protein is CSVGDNSYEQYF. The CDR3 DNA sequence: TGCAGCGTTGGTGACAACTCCTACGAGCAGTACTTC.